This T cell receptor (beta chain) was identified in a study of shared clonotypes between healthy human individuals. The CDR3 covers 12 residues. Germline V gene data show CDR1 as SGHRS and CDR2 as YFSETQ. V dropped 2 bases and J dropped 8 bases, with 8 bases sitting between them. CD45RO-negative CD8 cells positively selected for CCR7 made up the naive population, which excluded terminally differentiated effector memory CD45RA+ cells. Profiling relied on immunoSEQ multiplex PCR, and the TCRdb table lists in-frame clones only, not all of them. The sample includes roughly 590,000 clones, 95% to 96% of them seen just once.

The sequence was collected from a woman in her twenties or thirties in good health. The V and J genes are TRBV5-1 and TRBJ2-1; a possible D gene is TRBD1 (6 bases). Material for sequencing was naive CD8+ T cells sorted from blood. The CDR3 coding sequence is TGCGCCAGCAGCTTTGGGGGCGATGAGCAGTTCTTC. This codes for CASSFGGDEQFF.